This TCR beta chain came from a study of OX40 agonist ivuxolimab in advanced cancers. Across the study: One patient with hepatocellular carcinoma and two with cutaneous melanoma, three in all, had partial responses. Points from the study as a whole: CD4+ T cells averaged fewer expanded clones than CD8+ T cells.

V dropped 2 bases and J dropped 5 bases, with 9 bases sitting between them. The length of the CDR3 is 13 residues. CDR1 is SNHLY and CDR2 is FYNNEI in the germline V gene. TCRdb keeps only in-frame clones here, not all; method: immunoSEQ multiplex PCR. The sample yields about 64,000 clones, 82% seen once. This clone was seen a handful of times. Its antigen is still unknown. The V and J genes are TRBV2 and TRBJ2-5, with D unclear. Specimen: CD4+ or CD8+ T cells sorted from blood, collected in a trial of the OX40 agonist ivuxolimab. The receptor was isolated from an adult with an advanced solid tumor such as melanoma, head and neck, liver or kidney cancer. The CDR3 is CASSEPLVETQYF. Written as DNA, the CDR3 is TGTGCCAGCAGTGAACCCCTAGTGGAGACCCAGTACTTC.